This T cell receptor (beta chain) originates from a study of blood T cell repertoires in COVID-19. The assay was immunoSEQ multiplex PCR, and TCRdb's table has in-frame clones only and misses some. The sample includes 75,000 to 90,000 clones, about 92% of them seen just once. The ends were cut back, 6 bases at V and 10 bases at J, with 13 bases in the middle. CDR1 and CDR2 from the germline V gene are SNHLY and FYNNEI. CDR3 length equals 13 residues. The chain links TRBV2 to TRBJ1-6; D is perhaps TRBD1 (5 bases). This TCR derives from a woman aged 45 to 65 in a cohort sampled during active COVID-19. Specimen: peripheral blood. The chain's CDR3 is CASRNQGGSPLHF. CDR3 in DNA: TGTGCCAGCAGGAATCAGGGTGGGTCACCCCTCCACTTT.